A selection of T cell receptor beta chains follows, all from one sample in a study of blood T cell repertoires in COVID-19. Sequenced by immunoSEQ multiplex PCR; TCRdb stores in-frame clones only, minus some. The repertoire has about 170,000 clones, about 85% of them found once; the top ten carry more than 6.5%. The sample taken for sequencing was peripheral blood. These receptors came from a woman older than 75 in a cohort sampled during active or convalescent COVID-19. CDR3s include the opening cysteine and the closing phenylalanine or tryptophan. D genes are given only for firm matches. Clone size appears in some rows only: once, few, many, or a class for an expanded clone.

J gene: TRBJ2-1
D gene: TRBD2
clone size: -
V gene: TRBV5-1
CDR3 protein: CASSHQTGLAGSNEQFF
CDR3 DNA: TGCGCCAGCAGCCACCAAACCGGGCTAGCGGGAAGCAATGAGCAGTTCTTC

J gene: TRBJ1-1
D gene: TRBD1
clone size: -
V gene: TRBV6-5
CDR3 protein: CASSSRTGLNTEAFF
CDR3 DNA: TGTGCCAGCAGTTCCCGGACAGGGCTGAACACTGAAGCTTTCTTT

J gene: TRBJ2-2
D gene: TRBD2
clone size: -
V gene: TRBV7-8
CDR3 protein: CASSPRLAVGSGELFF
CDR3 DNA: TGTGCCAGCAGCCCCCGACTAGCGGTTGGGTCCGGGGAGCTGTTTTTT

J gene: TRBJ2-3
D gene: TRBD2
clone size: -
V gene: TRBV4-2
CDR3 protein: CASSPHPSSGGLDTQYF
CDR3 DNA: TGTGCCAGCAGCCCTCATCCTTCTAGCGGGGGCTTAGACACGCAGTATTTT

J gene: TRBJ2-7
D gene: -
clone size: -
V gene: TRBV6-5
CDR3 protein: CASSYSTLGVQQYF
CDR3 DNA: TGTGCCAGCAGTTACTCTACGTTAGGGGTCCAGCAGTACTTC

J gene: TRBJ2-6
D gene: TRBD1
clone size: -
V gene: TRBV15
CDR3 protein: CATSSLRDRGRTGANVLTF
CDR3 DNA: TGTGCCACCAGCAGTTTGCGGGACAGGGGGCGGACTGGGGCCAACGTCCTGACTTTC

J gene: TRBJ1-6
D gene: -
clone size: -
V gene: TRBV5-5
CDR3 protein: CASSPLHNSPLHF
CDR3 DNA: TGTGCCAGCAGCCCGCTACATAATTCACCCCTCCACTTT

J gene: TRBJ1-2
D gene: -
clone size: -
V gene: TRBV6-5
CDR3 protein: CASGIRGYGYTF
CDR3 DNA: TGTGCCAGCGGAATAAGGGGCTATGGCTACACCTTC

J gene: TRBJ1-6
D gene: TRBD1
clone size: -
V gene: TRBV12-3/TRBV12-4
CDR3 protein: CASSSGRDRAHF
CDR3 DNA: TGTGCCAGCAGCTCTGGCCGGGACAGGGCTCACTTT

J gene: TRBJ2-3
D gene: -
clone size: -
V gene: TRBV18
CDR3 protein: CASSAIRGDTQYF
CDR3 DNA: TGTGCCAGCTCAGCGATTAGGGGAGATACGCAGTATTTT

J gene: TRBJ2-1
D gene: TRBD1
clone size: -
V gene: TRBV19
CDR3 protein: CASSMETRDRGQFF
CDR3 DNA: TGTGCCAGTAGTATGGAGACCCGGGACAGGGGGCAGTTCTTC

J gene: TRBJ2-5
D gene: TRBD2
clone size: -
V gene: TRBV6-1
CDR3 protein: CASSEKVVGLAGVETQYF
CDR3 DNA: TGTGCCAGCAGTGAGAAAGTCGTAGGACTAGCGGGAGTGGAGACCCAGTACTTC

J gene: TRBJ1-6
D gene: -
clone size: -
V gene: TRBV5-1
CDR3 protein: CASSLAGQYNSPLHF
CDR3 DNA: TGCGCCAGCAGCTTGGCGGGACAATATAATTCACCCCTCCACTTT

J gene: TRBJ2-2
D gene: TRBD2
clone size: -
V gene: TRBV4-3
CDR3 protein: CASSQILAGADPGELFF
CDR3 DNA: TGCGCCAGCAGCCAGATTTTAGCGGGGGCGGACCCCGGGGAGCTGTTTTTT

J gene: TRBJ1-1
D gene: TRBD1
clone size: once
V gene: TRBV7-8
CDR3 protein: CASSSRQGARDTEAFF
CDR3 DNA: TGTGCCAGCAGCTCTCGACAGGGGGCGAGGGACACTGAAGCTTTCTTT

J gene: TRBJ2-3
D gene: -
clone size: -
V gene: TRBV11-3
CDR3 protein: CASSTGSETDTQYF
CDR3 DNA: TGTGCCAGCAGCACAGGGAGTGAGACAGATACGCAGTATTTT

J gene: TRBJ1-2
D gene: TRBD1
clone size: -
V gene: TRBV25-1
CDR3 protein: CASRQTGGSSGYTF
CDR3 DNA: TGTGCCAGCAGGCAGACAGGGGGAAGTAGCGGCTACACCTTC

J gene: TRBJ1-3
D gene: -
clone size: -
V gene: TRBV29-1
CDR3 protein: CSVIKDGDSGNTIYF
CDR3 DNA: TGCAGCGTGATAAAAGACGGGGACTCTGGAAACACCATATATTTT

J gene: TRBJ1-5
D gene: TRBD1
clone size: -
V gene: TRBV6-5
CDR3 protein: CASSYNRGNQPQHF
CDR3 DNA: TGTGCCAGCAGTTATAACAGGGGGAATCAGCCCCAGCATTTT

J gene: TRBJ2-1
D gene: TRBD2
clone size: once
V gene: TRBV7-2
CDR3 protein: CASSPRRENYNEQFF
CDR3 DNA: TGTGCCAGCAGCCCCCGGCGGGAGAACTACAATGAGCAGTTCTTC

J gene: TRBJ1-2
D gene: -
clone size: -
V gene: TRBV12-3/TRBV12-4
CDR3 protein: CASSSFYGYTF
CDR3 DNA: TGTGCCAGCAGCTCTTTCTATGGCTACACCTTC

J gene: TRBJ1-5
D gene: -
clone size: -
V gene: TRBV4-1
CDR3 protein: CASSQGTTLNQPQHF
CDR3 DNA: TGCGCCAGCAGCCAAGGGACAACCCTAAATCAGCCCCAGCATTTT

J gene: TRBJ1-1
D gene: -
clone size: few
V gene: TRBV5-1
CDR3 protein: CASSWGQNTEAFF
CDR3 DNA: TGCGCCAGCAGCTGGGGACAGAACACTGAAGCTTTCTTT

J gene: TRBJ1-2
D gene: -
clone size: -
V gene: TRBV6-2/TRBV6-3
CDR3 protein: CASSHTYGYTF
CDR3 DNA: TGTGCCAGCAGTCACACCTATGGCTACACCTTC

J gene: TRBJ2-3
D gene: TRBD2
clone size: -
V gene: TRBV5-4
CDR3 protein: CASSPGGGLAGVDTQYF
CDR3 DNA: TGTGCCAGCAGCCCTGGGGGGGGACTAGCGGGAGTAGATACGCAGTATTTT

J gene: TRBJ1-3
D gene: -
clone size: -
V gene: TRBV14
CDR3 protein: CASSPQAAGGNTIYF
CDR3 DNA: TGTGCCAGCAGCCCCCAGGCGGCGGGGGGAAACACCATATATTTT